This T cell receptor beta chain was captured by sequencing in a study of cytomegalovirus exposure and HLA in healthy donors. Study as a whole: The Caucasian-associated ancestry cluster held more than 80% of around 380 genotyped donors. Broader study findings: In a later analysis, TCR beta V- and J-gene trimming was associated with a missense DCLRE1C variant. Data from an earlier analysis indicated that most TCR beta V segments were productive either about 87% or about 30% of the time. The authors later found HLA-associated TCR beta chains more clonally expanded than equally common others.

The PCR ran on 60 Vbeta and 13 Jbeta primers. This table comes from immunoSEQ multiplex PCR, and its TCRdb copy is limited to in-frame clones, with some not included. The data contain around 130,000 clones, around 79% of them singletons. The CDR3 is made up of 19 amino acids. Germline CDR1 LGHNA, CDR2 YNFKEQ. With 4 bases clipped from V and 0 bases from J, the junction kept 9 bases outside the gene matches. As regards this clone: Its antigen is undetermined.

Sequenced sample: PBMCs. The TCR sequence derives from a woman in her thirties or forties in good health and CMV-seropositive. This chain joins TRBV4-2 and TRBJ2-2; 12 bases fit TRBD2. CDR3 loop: CASSPTASGRGPNTGELFF. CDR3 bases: TGTGCCAGCAGCCCGACGGCTAGCGGGAGGGGTCCGAACACCGGGGAGCTGTTTTTT.